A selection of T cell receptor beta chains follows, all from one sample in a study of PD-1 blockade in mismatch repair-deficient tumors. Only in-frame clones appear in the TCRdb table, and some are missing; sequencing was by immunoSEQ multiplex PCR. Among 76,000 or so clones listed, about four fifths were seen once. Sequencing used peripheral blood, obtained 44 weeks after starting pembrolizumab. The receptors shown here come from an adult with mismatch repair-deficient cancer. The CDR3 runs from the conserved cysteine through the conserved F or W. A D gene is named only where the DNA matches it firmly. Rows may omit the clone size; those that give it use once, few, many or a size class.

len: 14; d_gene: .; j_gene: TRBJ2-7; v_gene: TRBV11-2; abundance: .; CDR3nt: TGTGCCAGCAGCTTAGACCGGTTCTCCTACGAGCAGTACTTC; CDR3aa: CASSLDRFSYEQYF
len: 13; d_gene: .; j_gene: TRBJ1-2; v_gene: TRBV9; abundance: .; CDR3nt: TGTGCCAGCAGCGTAGAGGGGGTCTATGGCTACACCTTC; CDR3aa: CASSVEGVYGYTF
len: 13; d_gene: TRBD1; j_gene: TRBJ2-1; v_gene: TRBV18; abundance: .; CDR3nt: TGTGCCTGTGAGGACAGGAACTACAATGAGCAGTTCTTC; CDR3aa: CACEDRNYNEQFF
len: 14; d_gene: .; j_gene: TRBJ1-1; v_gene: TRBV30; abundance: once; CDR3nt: TGTGCCTGGACTCCGGGACACAAGAACACTGAAGCTTTCTTT; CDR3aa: CAWTPGHKNTEAFF
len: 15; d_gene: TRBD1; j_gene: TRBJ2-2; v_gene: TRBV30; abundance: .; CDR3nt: TGTGCCTGGAGCCACGGACAGGGGGACACCGGGGAGCTGTTTTTT; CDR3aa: CAWSHGQGDTGELFF
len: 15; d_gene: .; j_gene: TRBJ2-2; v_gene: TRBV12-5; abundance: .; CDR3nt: TGTGCTAGTGGCGTCGACAGGCCGAACACCGGGGAGCTGTTTTTT; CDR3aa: CASGVDRPNTGELFF
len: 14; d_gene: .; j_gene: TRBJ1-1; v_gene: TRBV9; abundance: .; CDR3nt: TGTGCCAGCAGCGTACAGGGTAGTGGCACTGAAGCTTTCTTT; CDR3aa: CASSVQGSGTEAFF
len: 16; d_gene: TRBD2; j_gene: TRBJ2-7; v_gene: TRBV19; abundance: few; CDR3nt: TGTGCCAGTAGTCCGCCAATTTCGGGACTACCGGGAGAGCAGTACTTC; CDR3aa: CASSPPISGLPGEQYF
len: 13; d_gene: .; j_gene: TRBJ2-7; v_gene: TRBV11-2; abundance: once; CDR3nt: TGTGCCAGCAGGGCGCCTAGCTCCTACGAGCAGTACTTC; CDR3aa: CASRAPSSYEQYF
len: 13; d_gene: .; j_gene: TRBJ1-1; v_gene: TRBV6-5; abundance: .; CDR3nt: TGTGCCAGCAGACTGAGAGGAAACACTGAAGCTTTCTTT; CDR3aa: CASRLRGNTEAFF
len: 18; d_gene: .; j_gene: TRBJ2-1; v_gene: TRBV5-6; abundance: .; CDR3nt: TGTGCCAGCAGCCCACAGATGGGGCGTATGAGCTCCTACAATGAGCAGTTCTTC; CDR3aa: CASSPQMGRMSSYNEQFF
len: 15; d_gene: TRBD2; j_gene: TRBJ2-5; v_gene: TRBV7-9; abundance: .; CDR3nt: TGTGCCAGCAGCCCCCGACTAGCGGGAGTAGAGACCCAGTACTTC; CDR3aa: CASSPRLAGVETQYF
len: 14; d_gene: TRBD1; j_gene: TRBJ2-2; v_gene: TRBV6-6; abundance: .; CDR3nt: TGTGCCAGTTGGGGACAGACGAACACCGGGGAGCTGTTTTTT; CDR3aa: CASWGQTNTGELFF
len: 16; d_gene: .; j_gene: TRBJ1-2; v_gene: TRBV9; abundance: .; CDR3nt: TGTGCCAGCAGCGTAGAGACGGCTGAAGCTAACTATGGCTACACCTTC; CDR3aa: CASSVETAEANYGYTF
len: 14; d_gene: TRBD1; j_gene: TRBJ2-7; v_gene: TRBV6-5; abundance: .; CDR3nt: TGTGCCAGCAGTTCCCGGGACAGGGGCCACGAGCAGTACTTC; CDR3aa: CASSSRDRGHEQYF
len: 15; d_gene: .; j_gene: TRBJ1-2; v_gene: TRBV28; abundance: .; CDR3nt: TGTGCCAGCAGTTTATTGCAGGAACCCTCCTATGGCTACACCTTC; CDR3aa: CASSLLQEPSYGYTF
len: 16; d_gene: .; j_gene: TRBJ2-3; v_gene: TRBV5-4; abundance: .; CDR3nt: TGTGCCAGCAGCTTAGGACCAAACAGGGACACAGATACGCAGTATTTT; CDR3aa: CASSLGPNRDTDTQYF
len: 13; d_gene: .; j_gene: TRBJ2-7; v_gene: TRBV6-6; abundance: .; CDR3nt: TGTGCCAGCAGTGTGGGGTTCGCCTACGAGCAGTACTTC; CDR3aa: CASSVGFAYEQYF
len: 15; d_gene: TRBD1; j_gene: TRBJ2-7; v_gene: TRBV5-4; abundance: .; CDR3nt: TGTGCCAGCAGCTCCCTACAGGGGGTCGGTCGCGAGCAGTACTTC; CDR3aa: CASSSLQGVGREQYF
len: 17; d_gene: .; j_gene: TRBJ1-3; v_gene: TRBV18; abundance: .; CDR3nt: TGTGCCAGCTCACCACCGGTGGGGGCTAACTCTGGAAACACCATATATTTT; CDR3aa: CASSPPVGANSGNTIYF
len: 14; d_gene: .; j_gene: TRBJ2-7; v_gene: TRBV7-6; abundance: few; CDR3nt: TGTGCCAGCAGCTTAGCGCAGGACAGCTACGAGCAGTACTTC; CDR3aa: CASSLAQDSYEQYF
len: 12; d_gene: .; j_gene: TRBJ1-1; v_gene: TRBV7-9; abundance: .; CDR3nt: TGTGCCAGCAGAGAGGGGGTCTCTGAAGCTTTCTTT; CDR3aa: CASREGVSEAFF